This T cell receptor (beta chain) was profiled in a study of T cells after yellow fever vaccination. TCRdb passed the 5' RACE reads through MiXCR, listing each CDR3 protein once. The profile shows 300,000 to 400,000 distinct CDR3 sequences, approximately 8% of them singletons. Points from the study as a whole: In FACS-sorted repertoires, abundant clonotypes from the bulk population could appear as contaminants. Detected again after the booster were most primary-vaccination clones, at approximately 96% CD4 and approximately 87% CD8.

Details on this clonotype: Its target is not known.

V was trimmed by 6 bases and J by 4 bases, leaving 8 bases between them. CDR3 length: 12 amino acids. Material: PBMCs, obtained about 49 days after the first yellow fever vaccination. The clonotype originates from a man aged 18 to 29 who received the YFV17D yellow fever vaccine. The chain recombines TRBV12-3 or TRBV12-4 with TRBJ2-3; D possibly corresponds to TRBD2 (5 bases). CDR3 coding DNA: TGTGCCAGCAGACCGAGGGCAGATACGCAGTATTTT. Encoded protein: CASRPRADTQYF.